These 17 T cell receptor beta chains were sequenced from one sample in a study of control samples from healthy donors and cancer patients. The assay was immunoSEQ multiplex PCR, and TCRdb's table has in-frame clones only and misses some. The sample shows roughly 100,000 clones, 70% to 90% of them seen only once. Material for sequencing was blood. These receptors came from a man aged 25 to 40 in good health.

This clone showed up just a few times. V gene TRBV27 combines with J gene TRBJ2-7; D is perhaps TRBD1 or TRBD2 (6 bases each). V was cut by 3 bases and J by 3 bases, with 12 bases left in between. Germline CDR1 is MNHEY and CDR2 is SMNVEV (reference sequence). The CDR3 sequence is 14 residues long. CDR3 region: CASSLPGADYEQYF. The CDR3 nucleotides are TGTGCCAGCAGTTTGCCGGGGGCCGACTACGAGCAGTACTTC.

This clone was counted only a few times. The chain has TRBV28 and TRBJ1-2; 7 nucleotides line up with TRBD1. CDR1 and CDR2 from the germline V gene are MDHEN and SYDVKM. The CDR3 has 15 residues. Germline trimming cut 5 bases from V and 7 bases from J; bases unmatched to any gene: 13. CDR3 residues: CASSTAGGHLGGYTF. In nucleotides, the CDR3 is TGTGCCAGCAGTACCGCAGGGGGTCACCTCGGTGGCTACACCTTC.

The chain employs TRBV4-3 and TRBJ2-7; TRBD1 matches 8 bases. The trim removed 0 bases at V and 2 bases at J, leaving 9 bases unmatched. Germline V gene lookup returns CDR1 LGHNA and CDR2 YSLEER. The CDR3 spans 17 residues. CDR3 residues: CASSQDFFGQGAYEQYF. The CDR3 DNA reads TGCGCCAGCAGCCAAGATTTTTTTGGACAGGGCGCCTACGAGCAGTACTTC.

The chain uses TRBV11-2 and TRBJ2-7; 8 positions agree with TRBD1. Germline loops: CDR1 SGHAT, CDR2 FQNNGV. This CDR3 region has 15 residues. J was trimmed by 6 bases and V by 5 bases; bases with no gene match: 12. CDR3 region: CASSRQGPPPFEQYF. DNA for the CDR3: TGTGCCAGCAGCAGACAGGGGCCCCCCCCCTTCGAGCAGTACTTC.

In this sample, this clone turned up a few times. The chain employs TRBV19 and TRBJ1-5, with 9 bases aligning to TRBD1. Germline V gene data show CDR1 as LNHDA and CDR2 as SQIVND (reference sequence). CDR3 length equals 14 residues. J lost 4 bases, V lost 8 bases, and 6 bases had no gene match. Written as DNA, the CDR3 is TGTGCCAGTGGAACGACAGGGGGAAATCAGCCCCAGCATTTT. It codes for CASGTTGGNQPQHF. Complete variable domain (other parts from reference TRBV19 and TRBJ1-5): DGGITQSPKYLFRKEGQNVTLSCEQNLNHDAMYWYRQDPGQGLRLIYYSQIVNDFQKGDIAEGYSVSREKKESFPLTVTSAQKNPTAFYLCASGTTGGNQPQHFGDGTRLSIL.

J is TRBJ2-2 and V is TRBV4-2; D is possibly TRBD2 (6 bases). The CDR3 has 14 residues. Germline-derived CDR1 and CDR2 are LGHNA and YNFKEQ. The ends were cut back, 2 bases at V and 5 bases at J, with 9 bases in the middle. The CDR3 coding sequence is TGTGCCAGCAGCCAACGGGAGCCTACCGGGGAGCTGTTTTTT. Its translation is CASSQREPTGELFF.

The V call is TRBV7-3, the J call TRBJ2-7, with 10 bases aligning to TRBD2. The CDR3 totals 17 residues. Germline-derived CDR1 and CDR2 are SGHTA and FQGTGA. The V and J ends lost 3 bases and 3 bases, in that order; junction bases with no gene match: 11. This chain's CDR3 is CASSLMPVGLASYEQYF. The CDR3 coding sequence is TGTGCCAGCAGCTTGATGCCGGTGGGACTAGCGAGCTACGAGCAGTACTTC.

The chain has TRBV27 and TRBJ1-1; D ambiguous. Trimming pared 0 bases from V and 8 bases from J, leaving 13 bases between. Germline values: CDR1 MNHEY, CDR2 SMNVEV (reference sequence). The CDR3 runs 14 residues. The CDR3 protein is CASSLSGYITEAFF. CDR3 DNA sequence: TGTGCCAGCAGTTTATCTGGTTACATTACCGAAGCTTTCTTT.

J is TRBJ1-1 and V is TRBV7-9, with D perhaps TRBD1 (5 bases). The CDR3 has 13 amino acids. Germline CDR1 and CDR2: SEHNR and FQNEAQ (reference sequence). Trimming cost V 3 bases and J 1 base, with 6 bases left between them. The CDR3 region is CASSFGGNTEAFF. The CDR3 coding sequence is TGTGCCAGCAGCTTTGGGGGGAACACTGAAGCTTTCTTT.

As DNA, the CDR3 is TGTGCCATCAGTGACTCTCTAGACGGAGATACGCAGTATTTT. Protein sequence: CAISDSLDGDTQYF. The genes are TRBV10-3 and TRBJ2-3; D is undetermined. Germline values: CDR1 ENHRY, CDR2 SYGVKD. The CDR3 runs to 14 residues. The ends were cut back, 3 bases at V and 5 bases at J, with 12 bases in the middle.

The chain has TRBV24-1 and TRBJ2-2, with D uncertain. Trimming removed 4 bases at V and 10 bases at J, with 18 bases between. Looked up from germline, CDR1 is KGHDR and CDR2 is SFDVKD. The CDR3 extends over 15 amino acids. The CDR3 DNA is TGTGCCACCAGTGACCAAAGCCCGGCGAAGGAGGAGCTGTTTTTT. Its protein is CATSDQSPAKEELFF.

The CDR3 DNA follows: TGTGCCAGCAGCTTCGGGACAGTTAATTCACCCCTCCACTTT. Encoded protein: CASSFGTVNSPLHF. This chain connects TRBV7-6 to TRBJ1-6, with TRBD1 matching over 7 bases. From germline, CDR1 is SGHVS and CDR2 FNYEAQ. The length of the CDR3 is 14 residues. Losses at the gene ends were 3 bases for V and 6 bases for J; bases not matched to a gene: 2.

The V call is TRBV19, the J call TRBJ1-4; D call uncertain. V was trimmed by 4 bases and J by 0 bases, leaving 6 bases between them. Per germline, CDR1 LNHDA and CDR2 SQIVND (reference sequence). The CDR3 is 14 residues long. CDR3: CASSNEATNEKLFF. In DNA, the CDR3 is TGTGCCAGTAGTAATGAAGCAACTAATGAAAAACTGTTTTTT. Variable domain in full (rest from reference TRBV19 and TRBJ1-4): DGGITQSPKYLFRKEGQNVTLSCEQNLNHDAMYWYRQDPGQGLRLIYYSQIVNDFQKGDIAEGYSVSREKKESFPLTVTSAQKNPTAFYLCASSNEATNEKLFFGSGTQLSVL.

The chain is built from TRBV6-6 and TRBJ2-1; 7 positions agree with TRBD2. CDR3 length equals 15 residues. J lost 0 bases, V lost 10 bases, and 9 bases had no gene match. CDR1 is MNHNY and CDR2 is SVGAGI in the germline V gene (reference sequence). In DNA, the CDR3 is TGTGCCACCCTGATGGGCGGGAGCTCCTACAATGAGCAGTTCTTC. As protein: CATLMGGSSYNEQFF.

The chain links TRBV2 to TRBJ2-7; 8 bases are shared with TRBD1. There are 12 residues in the CDR3. V shed 6 bases, J shed 7 bases, and the junction held 5 bases outside the gene matches. The germline gives CDR1 SNHLY, CDR2 FYNNEI. The CDR3 spells CASSTRGREQYF. CDR3 sequence (DNA): TGTGCCAGCAGCACCAGGGGGCGGGAGCAGTACTTC.

The rearrangement links TRBV19 to TRBJ1-6; the match to TRBD1 covers 7 bases. Per the germline V gene, CDR1 is LNHDA and CDR2 is SQIVND (reference sequence). The CDR3 totals 14 residues. The junction had 8 bases not matched to a gene; V was cut back by 7 bases and J by 8 bases. CDR3 loop: CASTPGTVDSPLHF. The CDR3 DNA reads TGTGCCAGTACCCCCGGGACAGTGGATTCACCCCTCCACTTT.

The gene calls are TRBV12-3 or TRBV12-4 and TRBJ2-1; D is ambiguous. This CDR3 comprises 13 residues. V was pared by 5 bases and J by 4 bases, with 9 bases between. The CDR3 bases are TGTGCCAGCAGTGATGGAGATTACAATGAGCAGTTCTTC. Translation: CASSDGDYNEQFF.